This T cell receptor beta chain was retrieved from a study of identical twins. General study findings and limits: Beta out-of-frame sequences displayed a weaker excess of sharing between twins. Models underestimated out-of-frame TCR alpha sharing in monozygotic twins. Fewer insertions were carried by abundant cord blood beta clonotypes, but none was seen in memory repertoires.

V was shortened by 0 bases and J by 4 bases, with 11 bases between the two germline ends. This CDR3 comprises 14 residues. Germline V gene lookup returns CDR1 SGDLS and CDR2 YYNGEE. Template switching (which added a universal primer site) was used, and cDNA carried unique molecular identifiers. TCRdb re-derived calls from the 5' RACE reads in MiXCR, one entry per CDR3 protein. The sample has 250,000 or so distinct CDR3 sequences; about 8.5% are singletons. In this sample, this clonotype turned up a few times. What it binds is unknown. This sample was also put to use in a study of yellow fever vaccine responses in identical twins.

The sequence came from a woman aged 18 to 35 in good health. Sequenced: CD8+ T cells sorted from blood. The chain employs TRBV9 and TRBJ2-7; D unclear. The CDR3 sequence: CASSVGQVGYEQYF. The CDR3 DNA sequence: TGTGCCAGCAGCGTAGGCCAGGTAGGGTACGAGCAGTACTTC.